Sequencing of this TCR beta chain was carried out in a study of blood T cells in healthy people across ages. Study-level information: Researchers report that template switching captured about one barcoded beta molecule per two T cells. Study results and limitations: Long-lived donors exceeded aged donors in naive CD4+ cells and diversity. TCR beta diversity per million T cells fell roughly linearly with age.

Sample-barcoded 5' priming and a J-beta primer mix drove a second PCR of roughly 6 to 12 cycles. Sequencing yielded, for each sample, at least 2.5 million paired-end reads carrying CDR3. TCRdb reprocessed the 5' RACE reads with MiXCR, giving one entry per CDR3 protein. Among about 670,000 distinct CDR3 sequences, more than 45% were seen once, and the ten largest hold around an eighth. Note on this clonotype: Antigen unknown.

This CDR3 contains 12 residues. Germline assignment: CDR1 LGHDT and CDR2 YNNKEL (reference sequence). V lost 4 bases to trimming and J lost 8 bases, with 10 bases between them. Sequencing was done on a sample of blood. The sequence derives from an elderly woman in good health. This chain joins TRBV3-1 and TRBJ2-3; D may be TRBD2 (6 bases). CDR3 amino acids: CASSRGTFTQYF. CDR3 in DNA: TGTGCCAGCAGCCGGGGGACTTTTACGCAGTATTTT.